This T cell receptor (beta chain) was captured in a study of OX40 agonist ivuxolimab in advanced cancers. The protocol was immunoSEQ multiplex PCR, while the TCRdb copy is restricted to in-frame clones and leaves out a portion. Of some 83,000 clones in the sample, 85% to 95% were seen once. The germline V gene encodes CDR1 SQVTM and CDR2 ANQGSEA. CDR3 length: 14 amino acids. J lost 3 bases, V lost 1 base, and 3 bases had no gene match. The source material was CD4+ or CD8+ T cells sorted from blood, sampled in a trial of the OX40 agonist ivuxolimab. The chain recombines TRBV29-1 with TRBJ2-1, with 7 nucleotides matching TRBD2. The clonotype was recovered from an adult with an advanced solid tumor such as melanoma, head and neck, liver or kidney cancer. The CDR3 region is CSVEASGVYNEQFF. The CDR3 DNA reads as TGCAGCGTTGAAGCCAGCGGGGTCTACAATGAGCAGTTCTTC.